A selection of T cell receptor beta chains follows, all from one sample in a study of blood T cell repertoires in COVID-19. The method was immunoSEQ multiplex PCR; TCRdb's version includes in-frame clones alone and lacks a portion of them. The repertoire holds about 240,000 clones, with 70% to 90% as singletons. Specimen: PBMCs or T cells enriched from blood (not recorded which). These receptor sequences come from a woman aged 35 to 49 with acute COVID-19. Each CDR3 is given with its conserved first and last residue. D genes are given only for firm matches. Size is stated for part of the rows, as once, few or many counts, or as a class when the clone is expanded.

clone_size: -; j_call: TRBJ1-6; v_call: TRBV7-6; d_call: TRBD1; cdr3_nt: TGTGCCAGCAGCCCCGGGACAGGGGGAGTTCCCCTCCACTTT; cdr3_aa: CASSPGTGGVPLHF
clone_size: few; j_call: TRBJ2-2; v_call: TRBV5-4; d_call: TRBD2; cdr3_nt: TGTGCCAGCAGCTTGGCCATTGGGCTAGCGGGGAACACCGGGGAGCTGTTTTTT; cdr3_aa: CASSLAIGLAGNTGELFF
clone_size: -; j_call: TRBJ1-5; v_call: TRBV12-3/TRBV12-4; d_call: -; cdr3_nt: TGTGCCAGCAGTTTACGGAGTTATCAGCCCCAGCATTTT; cdr3_aa: CASSLRSYQPQHF
clone_size: -; j_call: TRBJ1-2; v_call: TRBV6-5; d_call: -; cdr3_nt: TGTGCCAGCAGGTCCGCCAGGGATGATGGCTACACCTTC; cdr3_aa: CASRSARDDGYTF
clone_size: few; j_call: TRBJ1-1; v_call: TRBV18; d_call: -; cdr3_nt: TGTGCCAGCTCACCCACGACAGAGGTAATCACTGAAGCTTTCTTT; cdr3_aa: CASSPTTEVITEAFF
clone_size: once; j_call: TRBJ2-1; v_call: TRBV6-1; d_call: -; cdr3_nt: TGTGCCAGCAGTGAACTCCAGTGGTTCTTC; cdr3_aa: CASSELQWFF
clone_size: -; j_call: TRBJ1-5; v_call: TRBV6-1; d_call: TRBD1; cdr3_nt: TGTGCCAGCAGTGAAGCGGGACAGCAGAATCAGCCCCAGCATTTT; cdr3_aa: CASSEAGQQNQPQHF
clone_size: few; j_call: TRBJ1-2; v_call: TRBV7-9; d_call: TRBD1; cdr3_nt: TGTGCCAGCAGCTTAGCCCAGCTGTTGGGGACAGGCTCGACTGGGGGCTACACCTTC; cdr3_aa: CASSLAQLLGTGSTGGYTF
clone_size: -; j_call: TRBJ1-2; v_call: TRBV6-5; d_call: -; cdr3_nt: TGTGCCAGCAACTCGTACAGGGCCTCTAACTATGGCTACACCTTC; cdr3_aa: CASNSYRASNYGYTF
clone_size: -; j_call: TRBJ1-1; v_call: TRBV24-1; d_call: -; cdr3_nt: TGTGCCACCAGTGACTTTCAGGGCAGAGCTTTCTTT; cdr3_aa: CATSDFQGRAFF
clone_size: -; j_call: TRBJ2-3; v_call: TRBV28; d_call: TRBD2; cdr3_nt: TGTGCTTCCGCGGGGACTAGCGGGACGGGCACAGATACGCAGTATTTT; cdr3_aa: CASAGTSGTGTDTQYF
clone_size: -; j_call: TRBJ1-6; v_call: TRBV5-1; d_call: -; cdr3_nt: TGCGCCAGCAGCTTAGTCCAGGGGACCTATAATTCACCCCTCCACTTT; cdr3_aa: CASSLVQGTYNSPLHF
clone_size: -; j_call: TRBJ2-5; v_call: TRBV3-1/TRBV3-2; d_call: TRBD1; cdr3_nt: TGTGCCAGCAGCCAAGTGCCCCAGGGGGCAGAGACCCAGTACTTC; cdr3_aa: CASSQVPQGAETQYF
clone_size: -; j_call: TRBJ1-1; v_call: TRBV4-2; d_call: TRBD1; cdr3_nt: TGTGCCAGCACTCAGGGGGCCTCCCAGAACACTGAAGCTTTCTTT; cdr3_aa: CASTQGASQNTEAFF
clone_size: -; j_call: TRBJ2-1; v_call: TRBV3-1/TRBV3-2; d_call: TRBD1; cdr3_nt: TGTGCCAGCAGCCGCAGGGGGCTGAATGAGCAGTTCTTC; cdr3_aa: CASSRRGLNEQFF
clone_size: -; j_call: TRBJ1-6; v_call: TRBV7-8; d_call: -; cdr3_nt: TGTGCCAGCAACCGAATCCCGAATTCACCCCTCCACTTT; cdr3_aa: CASNRIPNSPLHF
clone_size: -; j_call: TRBJ2-1; v_call: TRBV11-3; d_call: TRBD2; cdr3_nt: TGTGCCAGCAGCTACGGACTAGCGGGAGTCTACAATGAGCAGTTCTTC; cdr3_aa: CASSYGLAGVYNEQFF
clone_size: few; j_call: TRBJ2-1; v_call: TRBV3-1/TRBV3-2; d_call: -; cdr3_nt: TGTGCCAGCAGCTACCCAGCGGGCCCAGGGAGCTCCTACAATGAGCAGTTCTTC; cdr3_aa: CASSYPAGPGSSYNEQFF
clone_size: -; j_call: TRBJ2-1; v_call: TRBV5-8; d_call: TRBD2; cdr3_nt: TGTGCCAGCAGCTTGGGACTAGCAGCCAATGAGCAGTTCTTC; cdr3_aa: CASSLGLAANEQFF
clone_size: -; j_call: TRBJ2-7; v_call: TRBV5-5; d_call: -; cdr3_nt: TGTGCCAGCAGCTTGGCCGGTAGCGGAGTTCACTACGAGCAGTACTTC; cdr3_aa: CASSLAGSGVHYEQYF
clone_size: -; j_call: TRBJ1-5; v_call: TRBV6-5; d_call: -; cdr3_nt: TGTGCCAGCAGCTGGACAGTCAATAGCAATCAGCCCCAGCATTTT; cdr3_aa: CASSWTVNSNQPQHF
clone_size: -; j_call: TRBJ2-1; v_call: TRBV7-9; d_call: -; cdr3_nt: TGTGCCAGCAGCTTAGCACAGGTCAATGAGCAGTTCTTC; cdr3_aa: CASSLAQVNEQFF
clone_size: -; j_call: TRBJ1-1; v_call: TRBV30; d_call: -; cdr3_nt: TGTGCCTGGGACGACAGGAACACTGAAGCTTTCTTT; cdr3_aa: CAWDDRNTEAFF
clone_size: -; j_call: TRBJ1-4; v_call: TRBV19; d_call: -; cdr3_nt: TGTGCCAGTAGTAGCCAGGGAGGTGAAAAACTGTTTTTT; cdr3_aa: CASSSQGGEKLFF
clone_size: -; j_call: TRBJ2-5; v_call: TRBV27; d_call: -; cdr3_nt: TGTGCCAGCAGTTTATCCGCGAAAGAGACCCAGTACTTC; cdr3_aa: CASSLSAKETQYF
clone_size: -; j_call: TRBJ1-5; v_call: TRBV12-5; d_call: TRBD1; cdr3_nt: TGTGCTAGTGGTTTGGCCACGGGACAGGGGCCTTCACGCAGATATAGCAATCAGCCCCAGCATTTT; cdr3_aa: CASGLATGQGPSRRYSNQPQHF
clone_size: -; j_call: TRBJ2-1; v_call: TRBV14; d_call: TRBD1; cdr3_nt: TGTGCCAGCAGCCAAGCCAAATTCGACAGGGCGGGTTTCGATGAGCAGTTCTTC; cdr3_aa: CASSQAKFDRAGFDEQFF
clone_size: -; j_call: TRBJ2-3; v_call: TRBV2; d_call: TRBD2; cdr3_nt: TGTGCCAGCAGTGGTGCTAGCGGGAGGTCAGATACGCAGTATTTT; cdr3_aa: CASSGASGRSDTQYF
clone_size: -; j_call: TRBJ2-2; v_call: TRBV27; d_call: TRBD1; cdr3_nt: TGTGTCAGCAAGGGACAGCAGGTCACCGGGGAGCTGTTTTTT; cdr3_aa: CVSKGQQVTGELFF
clone_size: few; j_call: TRBJ1-1; v_call: TRBV11-3; d_call: -; cdr3_nt: TGTGCCAGCAGCTTAGACGGGTCCCTGGAAGCTTTCTTT; cdr3_aa: CASSLDGSLEAFF
clone_size: -; j_call: TRBJ2-2; v_call: TRBV10-1; d_call: -; cdr3_nt: TGCGCCAGCAGTGATCAGGTCCCCGGGGAGCTGTTTTTT; cdr3_aa: CASSDQVPGELFF
clone_size: -; j_call: TRBJ1-2; v_call: TRBV11-3; d_call: -; cdr3_nt: TGTGCCAGCAGCTTAGAAGGGGATGGCTACACCTTC; cdr3_aa: CASSLEGDGYTF
clone_size: -; j_call: TRBJ1-2; v_call: TRBV5-4; d_call: TRBD1; cdr3_nt: TGTGCCAGCAGCTTGGATTTCGTCGGGACAGGGGAGGAAGGCTACACCTTC; cdr3_aa: CASSLDFVGTGEEGYTF
clone_size: -; j_call: TRBJ2-3; v_call: TRBV27; d_call: TRBD2; cdr3_nt: TGTGCCAGCAGAATTTTGACTAGCGGTACCACAGATACGCAGTATTTT; cdr3_aa: CASRILTSGTTDTQYF
clone_size: -; j_call: TRBJ1-1; v_call: TRBV5-6; d_call: -; cdr3_nt: TGTGCCAGCAGCAAAGCGACAGGAGAGGCTTTCTTT; cdr3_aa: CASSKATGEAFF
clone_size: -; j_call: TRBJ1-3; v_call: TRBV7-8; d_call: -; cdr3_nt: TGTGCCAGCAGCTTAGGACAGTCGGGTGGAAACACCATATATTTT; cdr3_aa: CASSLGQSGGNTIYF
clone_size: -; j_call: TRBJ2-2; v_call: TRBV9; d_call: TRBD2; cdr3_nt: TGTGCCAGCAGCGTAGATCTAGCGGGAGGAATGTTGGGGACGATCGGGGAGCTGTTTTTT; cdr3_aa: CASSVDLAGGMLGTIGELFF
clone_size: -; j_call: TRBJ2-7; v_call: TRBV29-1; d_call: TRBD1; cdr3_nt: TGCAGCGTTGAAGAGACAGGGGGCTCCTACGAGCAGTACTTC; cdr3_aa: CSVEETGGSYEQYF
clone_size: -; j_call: TRBJ1-2; v_call: TRBV7-9; d_call: TRBD1; cdr3_nt: TGTGCCAGCAGCTTTCCGGGACAGAAAAACTATGGCTACACCTTC; cdr3_aa: CASSFPGQKNYGYTF
clone_size: -; j_call: TRBJ2-5; v_call: TRBV7-3; d_call: TRBD1; cdr3_nt: TGTGCCAGCAGCAGGACAGGGAAGGGGGACCAGTACTTC; cdr3_aa: CASSRTGKGDQYF
clone_size: -; j_call: TRBJ2-1; v_call: TRBV24-1; d_call: -; cdr3_nt: TGTGCCACCAGTGATTTGGCTAGCCTTACCTACAATGAGCAGTTCTTC; cdr3_aa: CATSDLASLTYNEQFF
clone_size: -; j_call: TRBJ1-4; v_call: TRBV9; d_call: TRBD1; cdr3_nt: TGTGCCAGCAGCCCCCGACAGGGCCTTGAAAAACTGTTTTTT; cdr3_aa: CASSPRQGLEKLFF
clone_size: -; j_call: TRBJ1-1; v_call: TRBV30; d_call: -; cdr3_nt: TGTGCCTGGGCAGGCAGGCGCGACACTGAAGCTTTCTTT; cdr3_aa: CAWAGRRDTEAFF
clone_size: -; j_call: TRBJ1-1; v_call: TRBV5-1; d_call: -; cdr3_nt: TGCGCCAGCAGCTTGGCCCAGACAGGAACGAACACTGAAGCTTTCTTT; cdr3_aa: CASSLAQTGTNTEAFF
clone_size: many; j_call: TRBJ1-2; v_call: TRBV5-8; d_call: -; cdr3_nt: TGTGCCAGCAGCTCGGAATCCGGGAGAGGATTTGGCTACACCTTC; cdr3_aa: CASSSESGRGFGYTF
clone_size: -; j_call: TRBJ1-1; v_call: TRBV5-1; d_call: TRBD1; cdr3_nt: TGCGCCAGCAAAACAGGGGAAGGTGTTGGACACACTGAAGCTTTCTTT; cdr3_aa: CASKTGEGVGHTEAFF
clone_size: -; j_call: TRBJ2-7; v_call: TRBV3-1/TRBV3-2; d_call: TRBD2; cdr3_nt: TGTGCCAGCAGCGGGCCTAGCGGGAGTCGTGAGCAGTACTTC; cdr3_aa: CASSGPSGSREQYF
clone_size: -; j_call: TRBJ2-1; v_call: TRBV30; d_call: -; cdr3_nt: TGTGCCTGGAGTAAGACTACATATGACAATGAGCAGTTCTTC; cdr3_aa: CAWSKTTYDNEQFF
clone_size: few; j_call: TRBJ1-1; v_call: TRBV9; d_call: -; cdr3_nt: TGTGCCAGCAGCCCTGGGAGCATGAACACTGAAGCTTTCTTT; cdr3_aa: CASSPGSMNTEAFF
clone_size: -; j_call: TRBJ2-3; v_call: TRBV11-2; d_call: -; cdr3_nt: TGTGCCAGCAGCTTAGCAGGAGGGAGCACAGATACGCAGTATTTT; cdr3_aa: CASSLAGGSTDTQYF
clone_size: -; j_call: TRBJ1-5; v_call: TRBV24-1; d_call: -; cdr3_nt: TGTGCCACCAGCGATACGGACACCGATCAGCCCCAGCATTTT; cdr3_aa: CATSDTDTDQPQHF